This TCR beta chain was obtained from a study of blood T cell dynamics during melanoma immunotherapy. Study background: First-line therapy was either pembrolizumab or nivolumab with ipilimumab for metastatic melanoma.

Comments on this clone: Its antigen is undetermined.

Study-wide findings and caveats: PBMC repertoires of eventual disease-control patients split at W3 into clonality or diversity gains.

This CDR3 region has 13 residues. Germline CDR1 SQVTM, CDR2 ANQGSEA. The V end was cut by 7 bases, the J end by 6 bases, with 16 bases between. Libraries were prepared by immunoSEQ multiplex PCR; TCRdb keeps only in-frame clonotypes and omits some of them. Altogether roughly 14,000 clones are present, roughly nine tenths being singletons, with the ten largest covering approximately 8%. Time point given: week 3, after first cycle of checkpoint inhibitor. Samples come from before therapy and from week 3 after the first blockade cycle. The sequence came from a human donor with melanoma. The rearrangement uses TRBV29-1 and TRBJ1-3; no clear D gene. This specimen was blood, taken from a patient treated with checkpoint blockade. The CDR3 is CSADVQPENTIYF. In DNA form, the CDR3 reads TGCAGCGCCGACGTACAACCTGAAAACACCATATATTTT.